A single sample is the source of the 23 T cell receptor beta chains below, sequenced in a study of low-dose radiotherapy and immunotherapy resistance in tumors. Time point of the sample: before trial treatment. TRAV and TRBV primers primed cDNA for both TCRalpha and TCRbeta. Over roughly 19 PCR cycles, TCRs were amplified from a constant-region primer and V-primer adapter. TCRdb re-called the reads with MiXCR, one entry per CDR3 protein. The repertoire has about 39,000 distinct CDR3 sequences, around 30% of them found once; the top ten carry roughly 3.7%. Sequencing was performed on PBMCs, taken before treatment. These receptors were taken from a male donor with gallbladder cancer.

This clonotype was observed many times. The V gene is TRBV5-1, the J gene TRBJ1-4, with D perhaps TRBD1 (5 bases). The CDR3 is 15 amino acids. Germline-derived CDR1 and CDR2 are SGHRS and YFSETQ. V gave up 4 bases and J gave up 2 bases, with 12 bases separating them. The CDR3 loop is CASSTGTKTNEKLFF. CDR3 DNA sequence: TGCGCCAGCAGCACGGGGACGAAGACTAATGAAAAACTGTTTTTT.

This clonotype was detected many times. J is TRBJ2-7 and V is TRBV5-1; 7 nucleotides align to TRBD2. Germline V gene sequence: CDR1 SGHRS, CDR2 YFSETQ. The CDR3 spans 15 residues. The V gene end was trimmed by 3 bases and the J gene end by 4 bases; junction bases not matched to a gene: 10. The CDR3 nucleotides read TGCGCCAGCAGCTCTAGCGGAGGGCTCGGTTACGAGCAGTACTTC. Its protein product is CASSSSGGLGYEQYF.

This chain uses TRBV6-2 or TRBV6-3 with TRBJ2-2, with TRBD2 identical over 10 bases. The CDR3 has 15 residues. V lost 8 bases to trimming and J lost 2 bases; unmatched junction nucleotides: 5. CDR1 is MNHEY, CDR2 SVGEGT, per germline. The CDR3 loop reads CASCGTSANTGELFF. The CDR3 DNA reads TGTGCCAGCTGTGGGACTAGCGCAAACACCGGGGAGCTGTTTTTT.

This sequence joins TRBV18 and TRBJ1-2; a possible D gene is TRBD1 (6 bases). The germline CDR1 and CDR2 sequences are KGHSH and LQKENI. There are 16 residues in the CDR3. Deletions cut 4 bases from V and 2 bases from J, with 17 bases between. CDR3 in DNA: TGTGCCAGCTCACTCGGCTCGGGGGCAGGCAACTATGGCTACACCTTC. Translated: CASSLGSGAGNYGYTF. Complete variable domain (other parts from reference TRBV18 and TRBJ1-2): NAGVMQNPRHLVRRRGQEARLRCSPMKGHSHVYWYRQLPEEGLKFMVYLQKENIIDESGMPKERFSAEFPKEGPSILRIQQVVRGDSAAYFCASSLGSGAGNYGYTFGSGTRLTVV.

This clonotype ranks as medium-sized. CDR3 in amino acids: CASTNGISYEQYF. CDR3 in DNA: TGCGCCAGCACCAACGGCATCTCCTACGAGCAGTACTTC. The chain has TRBV5-1 and TRBJ2-7; no firm D call. V was cut by 6 bases and J by 0 bases, with 10 bases left in between. The CDR3 sequence is 13 residues long. Germline CDR1 is SGHRS and CDR2 is YFSETQ.

The V and J genes are TRBV11-2 and TRBJ1-1, with D possibly being TRBD1 (5 bases). V dropped 5 bases and J dropped 5 bases, with 27 bases sitting between them. The CDR3 loop spans 18 amino acids. Germline CDR1 reads SGHAT; CDR2 reads FQNNGV. Here the CDR3 reads CASSQDANLGAEGTEAFF. The CDR3 region has the DNA TGTGCCAGCAGCCAAGATGCGAATCTCGGCGCGGAGGGGACTGAAGCTTTCTTT.

This clonotype is termed medium-sized. The chain uses TRBV2 and TRBJ2-7, with D possibly being TRBD1 (6 bases). V lost 6 bases and J 0 bases, leaving 12 bases between the germline ends. The CDR3 is 14 residues long. From germline, CDR1 is SNHLY and CDR2 FYNNEI. CDR3: CASSRTESSYEQYF. The CDR3 nucleotides are TGTGCCAGCAGCCGGACAGAGAGCTCCTACGAGCAGTACTTC.

This chain uses TRBV5-1 with TRBJ1-2; D perhaps matches TRBD1 (5 bases). Trimming removed 0 bases from V and 6 bases from J, with 12 bases in between. The CDR3 covers 14 residues. Germline V gene data show CDR1 as SGHRS and CDR2 as YFSETQ. The CDR3 spells CASSLVRGSDGYTF. The CDR3 nucleotides read TGCGCCAGCAGCTTGGTTCGGGGGTCAGATGGCTACACCTTC.

The rearrangement links TRBV2 to TRBJ1-2, with a possible D match to TRBD1 (5 bases). The V end lost 2 bases, the J end lost 4 bases, and 8 bases lay between the germline ends. From germline, CDR1 is SNHLY and CDR2 FYNNEI. The CDR3 is 13 amino acids. Here the CDR3 reads CASSEFTGYGYTF. The CDR3 coding sequence is TGTGCCAGCAGTGAATTTACAGGCTATGGCTACACCTTC.

The chain uses TRBV27 and TRBJ2-2, with 7 bases fitting TRBD2. V lost 4 bases to trimming and J lost 4 bases; unmatched junction nucleotides: 6. Germline CDR1 is MNHEY and CDR2 is SMNVEV (reference sequence). This CDR3 has 15 amino acids. The CDR3 protein is CASSSAGRATGELFF. The CDR3 region has the DNA TGTGCCAGCAGTTCGGCAGGGAGGGCCACCGGGGAGCTGTTTTTT.

As for this clonotype: A read error is the likely source, as a far larger clone sits one nucleotide away. The rearrangement joins TRBV27 to TRBJ2-7; TRBD2 agrees at 13 bases. The trim removed 5 bases at V and 7 bases at J, leaving 8 bases unmatched. The V gene's germline CDR1 is MNHEY and CDR2 SMNVEV (reference sequence). CDR3 length: 15 residues. Here the CDR3 reads CASSITSGRVNEQYF. The CDR3 DNA is TGTGCCAGCAGTATAACTAGCGGGAGGGTTAATGAGCAGTACTTC.

This clonotype was counted many times. This chain connects TRBV10-1 to TRBJ2-7; TRBD1 is a possible D gene (6 bases). This CDR3 spans 14 amino acids. Germline V gene data show CDR1 as WNHNN and CDR2 as SYGVQD (reference sequence). V was cut by 8 bases and J by 1 base, with 15 bases left in between. The CDR3 here is CASRPTDSSYEQYF. In nucleotides, the CDR3 is TGCGCCAGCCGCCCAACGGACAGTTCCTACGAGCAGTACTTC.

In this sample, this clonotype turned up many times. J is TRBJ2-1 and V is TRBV5-1, with D possibly TRBD1 on 6 matching bases. Germline CDR1 and CDR2: SGHRS and YFSETQ. The germline V and J ends were trimmed by 4 bases and 0 bases, with 14 bases remaining between them. The CDR3 extends over 16 amino acids. The CDR3 region is CASSPYSTGSYNEQFF. The CDR3 DNA is TGCGCCAGCAGCCCTTACTCGACAGGCTCCTACAATGAGCAGTTCTTC.

The V gene is TRBV6-4, the J gene TRBJ1-5, with TRBD1 matching 9 bases. V lost 7 bases and J lost 2; bases outside the gene matches: 6. The CDR3 spans 15 residues. The V gene's germline CDR1 is MRHNA and CDR2 SNTAGT. The CDR3, as DNA: TGTGCCAGCATCCCCACAGGGGGCGGCAATCAGCCCCAGCATTTT. Amino acid sequence: CASIPTGGGNQPQHF.

This chain connects TRBV11-3 to TRBJ2-1, with 8 bases fitting TRBD2. CDR1 and CDR2 from the germline V gene are SGHNT and YENEEA. There are 15 residues in the CDR3. Trimming removed 1 base from V and 3 bases from J; junction bases left unmatched: 2. The CDR3 protein is CASSLVGLGYNEQFF. CDR3 sequence (DNA): TGTGCCAGCAGCTTAGTGGGACTAGGCTACAATGAGCAGTTCTTC.

J is TRBJ2-3 and V is TRBV27; D is possibly TRBD2 (5 bases). The germline V gene has CDR1 MNHEY and CDR2 SMNVEV (reference sequence). V was cut by 6 bases and J by 6 bases, with 13 bases left in between. This CDR3 contains 13 residues. The CDR3 DNA follows: TGTGCCAGCAGGATGGAGGCTAGGGATACGCAGTATTTT. Its translation is CASRMEARDTQYF.

The sample holds a few counts of this clonotype. The V and J genes are TRBV9 and TRBJ2-1, with D maybe TRBD2 (5 bases). The CDR3 runs to 15 residues. Trimming removed 2 bases from V and 5 bases from J, with 14 bases in between. Germline CDR1 is SGDLS and CDR2 is YYNGEE. The CDR3 reads CASSVGNSLNNEQFF. In DNA, the CDR3 is TGTGCCAGCAGCGTCGGGAACTCTCTAAACAATGAGCAGTTCTTC.

The chain carries TRBV9 and TRBJ1-6; D call uncertain. The CDR3 is 15 amino acids. Germline CDR1 reads SGDLS; CDR2 reads YYNGEE. Trimming removed 4 bases from V and 0 bases from J, with 8 bases in between. The CDR3 loop is CASSSGGSYNSPLHF. In nucleotides, the CDR3 is TGTGCCAGCAGCTCCGGTGGCTCCTATAATTCACCCCTCCACTTT.

This clonotype was observed at least ten times. V usage is TRBV14 and J usage is TRBJ2-3; D unclear. The CDR3 runs 14 residues. Per the germline V gene, CDR1 is SGHDN and CDR2 is FVKESK. The V and J ends lost 4 bases and 5 bases respectively, with 13 bases between them. The CDR3: CASSPRWAQDTQYF. The CDR3 bases are TGTGCCAGCAGCCCTCGGTGGGCTCAAGATACGCAGTATTTT. Full variable domain (missing parts from reference TRBV14 and TRBJ2-3): EAGVTQFPSHSVIEKGQTVTLRCDPISGHDNLYWYRRVMGKEIKFLLHFVKESKQDESGMPNNRFLAERTGGTYSTLKVQPAELEDSGVYFCASSPRWAQDTQYFGPGTRLTVL.

The J gene is TRBJ2-1, the V gene TRBV5-1; the match to TRBD2 covers 8 bases. Losses at the gene ends were 4 bases for V and 7 bases for J; bases not matched to a gene: 16. CDR3 length equals 17 residues. Germline loops: CDR1 SGHRS, CDR2 YFSETQ. Here the CDR3 DNA reads TGCGCCAGCAGCGTCGGCGGGAGGTTGCGGTGGGGGAATGAGCAGTTCTTC. As protein: CASSVGGRLRWGNEQFF.

Comment on this clonotype: A far larger clone differs by one base, so this is likely a read error. The chain joins TRBV28 to TRBJ2-7, with D perhaps matching TRBD2 (5 bases). Germline V lookup: CDR1 MDHEN, CDR2 SYDVKM. Trimming removed 8 bases from V and 7 bases from J, with 15 bases in between. The CDR3 is 12 amino acids. The CDR3 DNA reads TGTGCCAGCCTTTCGGGGATCGGTGAGCAGTACTTC. Translation gives CASLSGIGEQYF.

This clonotype was counted between two and nine times. The genes are TRBV28 and TRBJ1-4; D call uncertain. With 6 bases removed from V and 6 bases from J, the gap between germline ends came to 14 bases. The CDR3 consists of 14 residues. Germline CDR1 and CDR2: MDHEN and SYDVKM. As DNA, the CDR3 is TGTGCCAGCAGCTGGACCGCTGGGGATGAAAAACTGTTTTTT. Translating gives CASSWTAGDEKLFF.

The chain joins TRBV5-1 to TRBJ2-4; D is uncertain. Per the germline V gene, CDR1 is SGHRS and CDR2 is YFSETQ. The CDR3 covers 15 residues. The V gene lost 4 bases and the J gene lost 0 bases, with 11 bases spanning the gap. The CDR3 DNA sequence: TGCGCCAGCAGCCCCGGACGGAGAGCCAAAAACATTCAGTACTTC. Its translation: CASSPGRRAKNIQYF. Full variable domain (missing parts from reference TRBV5-1 and TRBJ2-4): KAGVTQTPRYLIKTRGQQVTLSCSPISGHRSVSWYQQTPGQGLQFLFEYFSETQRNKGNFPGRFSGRQFSNSRSEMNVSTLELGDSALYLCASSPGRRAKNIQYFGAGTRLSVL.